This T cell receptor beta chain appears in the sequencing data of a study of shared clonotypes between healthy human individuals. All donors were healthy HIV-negative adults lacking recent acute infections or vaccinations. The germline V gene has CDR1 WSHSY and CDR2 SAAADI. The V gene lost 0 bases and the J gene lost 8 bases, with 2 bases spanning the gap. The CDR3 consists of 11 residues. General study results and limits: Despite large depth, sorted-subset datasets appeared incompletely sequenced.

In the case of this clone: The antigen is unknown.

The repertoire was sequenced with immunoSEQ multiplex PCR; TCRdb's copy has only in-frame clones and lacks some. The sample carries 2 million to 2.5 million clones, approximately 93% recorded once. This TCR was recovered from a man aged 18 to 30 in good health. Some clones in this sample may be carry-over from other donors' samples. What was sequenced was naive CD4+ T cells from PBMCs. Specified subset: CD45RA+ positively selected. The chain recombines TRBV10-2 with TRBJ2-1; D unclear. CDR3 sequence reads: CASSESHEQFF. The CDR3 nucleotides read TGCGCCAGCAGTGAGTCCCATGAGCAGTTCTTC.